These 15 T cell receptor beta chains were sequenced from one sample in a study of T cells of healthy individuals. TCRdb recomputed calls from the 5' RACE reads with MiXCR, one row per CDR3 protein. There are around 79,000 distinct CDR3 sequences in the sample; 5% occur only once, and 7.5% lies in the top ten. Source of these receptors: a female donor in good health.

The DNA of the CDR3 is TGTGCCAGCAGTTCATATGGGACAGGCGGGGGAAACATTCAGTACTTC. Translation gives CASSSYGTGGGNIQYF. This chain joins TRBV6-5 and TRBJ2-4, with D tentatively TRBD1 (8 bases). From germline, CDR1 is MNHEY and CDR2 SVGAGI. The CDR3 is 16 residues long. The V gene lost 4 bases and the J gene lost 6 bases, with 19 bases spanning the gap.

V gene TRBV7-6 combines with J gene TRBJ1-2; 9 bases are a match to TRBD1. From germline, CDR1 is SGHVS and CDR2 FNYEAQ. Germline trimming cut 1 base from V and 3 bases from J; bases unmatched to any gene: 6. CDR3 length equals 16 residues. The chain's CDR3 is CASSLGLQGADYGYTF. CDR3 nucleotide sequence: TGTGCCAGCAGCTTAGGGCTACAGGGGGCGGACTATGGCTACACCTTC.

This sequence joins TRBV28 and TRBJ1-2; D is unresolved. The CDR3 runs 14 residues. The V gene lost 4 bases and the J gene lost 4 bases, with 13 bases spanning the gap. The germline V gene has CDR1 MDHEN and CDR2 SYDVKM. For the CDR3, the DNA is TGTGCCAGCAGTTCCATTAGGGAAGGCTATGGCTACACCTTC. Amino acid sequence: CASSSIREGYGYTF.

The chain recombines TRBV6-1 with TRBJ1-3; the D is unclear. CDR1 is MNHNS and CDR2 is SASEGT in the germline V gene. The V end lost 6 bases, the J end lost 4 bases, and 10 bases lay between the germline ends. The CDR3 contains 13 residues. The CDR3 reads CASRKDGGNTIYF. The DNA of the CDR3 is TGTGCCAGCAGGAAGGACGGCGGAAACACCATATATTTT.

There are many counts of this clonotype. V is TRBV9 and J is TRBJ2-1; 7 positions agree with TRBD2. The V gene end was trimmed by 4 bases and the J gene end by 7 bases; junction bases not matched to a gene: 5. This CDR3 spans 13 amino acids. Looked up from germline, CDR1 is SGDLS and CDR2 is YYNGEE. The CDR3 bases are TGTGCCAGCAGCCCTCGGACTAGGAATGAGCAGTTCTTC. Its protein is CASSPRTRNEQFF. Using reference TRBV9 and TRBJ2-1 for the parts outside the CDR3, the full variable domain is DSGVTQTPKHLITATGQRVTLRCSPRSGDLSVYWYQQSLDQGLQFLIQYYNGEERAKGNILERFSAQQFPDLHSELNLSSLELGDSALYFCASSPRTRNEQFFGPGTRLTVL.

This clonotype was seen at least ten times. The chain combines TRBV12-3 or TRBV12-4 with TRBJ1-4; D remains unclear. This CDR3 region has 15 residues. V lost 1 base and J lost 7, with 13 bases in between. For the CDR3, the DNA is TGTGCCAGCAGTTTAGGGTCCTGGTCGCCTGAAAAACTGTTTTTT. This translates into CASSLGSWSPEKLFF.

This clonotype appeared many times. This rearrangement joins TRBV3-1 to TRBJ2-1, with 10 bases that match TRBD2. This CDR3 comprises 17 residues. Germline V lookup: CDR1 LGHDT, CDR2 YNNKEL (reference sequence). V dropped 4 bases and J dropped 9; count of bases not matched to a gene: 15. The CDR3 DNA sequence: TGTGCCAGCAGCCCCACCCCGAGGAGCGGGAGGGCAATTGAGCAGTTCTTC. Its translation is CASSPTPRSGRAIEQFF.

This clonotype occurred a few times. The chain carries TRBV7-2 and TRBJ2-2; TRBD2 aligns across 9 bases. V lost 5 bases and J lost 4; bases outside the gene matches: 5. Germline CDR1 and CDR2: SGHTA and FQGNSA. The CDR3 has 15 amino acids. This chain's CDR3 is CASSLVAGVTGELFF. The CDR3 DNA reads as TGTGCCAGCAGCCTCGTAGCGGGAGTCACCGGGGAGCTGTTTTTT.

This clonotype has a count of ten or more. In DNA, the CDR3 is TGTGCCAGCAGTCTACAAGCTGGGGGTTTTGTGGGGGGGACCCAGTACTTC. Translation: CASSLQAGGFVGGTQYF. The V gene is TRBV27, the J gene TRBJ2-5, with D possibly matching TRBD2 (6 bases). Germline CDR1 MNHEY, CDR2 SMNVEV (reference sequence). There are 17 residues in the CDR3. V lost 5 bases and J lost 7, with 26 bases in between.

This clonotype was seen repeatedly, ten times or more. The chain has TRBV6-6 and TRBJ2-3, with TRBD2 as a possible D gene (6 bases). CDR3 length: 16 amino acids. Trimming took off 5 bases at V and 2 bases at J, with 17 bases between the two ends. Germline-derived CDR1 and CDR2 are MNHNY and SVGAGI (reference sequence). The CDR3 here is CASSLRGGRSTDTQYF. The CDR3 nucleotides are TGTGCCAGCAGTCTACGGGGTGGGAGGTCCACAGATACGCAGTATTTT.

This clonotype was counted at least ten times. The V and J genes are TRBV5-6 and TRBJ2-5, with D perhaps given as TRBD1 or TRBD2 (5 bases each). Germline CDR1 SGHDT, CDR2 YYEEEE. The CDR3 loop spans 16 amino acids. The V end was cut by 3 bases, the J end by 2 bases, with 17 bases between. The CDR3 here is CASSSLSPGPQETQYF. DNA for the CDR3: TGTGCCAGCAGCTCCCTAAGCCCGGGACCTCAAGAGACCCAGTACTTC.

This clonotype came up many times. This sequence joins TRBV5-1 and TRBJ1-5; 8 bases line up with TRBD1. Germline lookup yields CDR1 SGHRS and CDR2 YFSETQ. This CDR3 spans 15 amino acids. With 0 bases clipped from V and 4 bases from J, the junction kept 3 bases outside the gene matches. For the CDR3, the DNA is TGCGCCAGCAGCTTGGGGCAGGGGGCTAATCAGCCCCAGCATTTT. Translating gives CASSLGQGANQPQHF.

This clonotype came up many times. The chain carries TRBV4-2 and TRBJ2-3; TRBD2 matches 9 bases. V lost 3 bases and J lost 1; bases outside the gene matches: 8. CDR1 and CDR2 (germline): LGHNA, YNFKEQ. The CDR3 length is 17 residues. The CDR3 region is CASSQLPLAGGTDTQYF. The CDR3 DNA follows: TGTGCCAGCAGCCAGCTACCTTTAGCGGGGGGCACAGATACGCAGTATTTT.

This clonotype occurred many times. The chain joins TRBV28 to TRBJ2-6; TRBD1 agrees at 8 bases. The CDR3 covers 16 residues. Per germline, CDR1 MDHEN and CDR2 SYDVKM. J gave up 4 bases and V 1 base, and 3 bases lay outside the gene matches. The CDR3 spells CASSLSDRAGANVLTF. In DNA form, the CDR3 reads TGTGCCAGCAGTTTATCGGACAGGGCCGGGGCCAACGTCCTGACTTTC.

The sample holds many counts of this clonotype. This sequence joins TRBV6-5 and TRBJ2-7; D ambiguous. CDR3 size: 14 residues. Germline CDR1 is MNHEY and CDR2 is SVGAGI. V lost 0 bases and J lost 0, with 6 bases in between. CDR3 bases: TGTGCCAGCAGTTACTCAGGTTTCTCCTACGAGCAGTACTTC. Amino acid sequence: CASSYSGFSYEQYF.